This paragraph reports one T cell receptor beta chain. Its antigen is still unknown. These data originate in a study of long-term antiretroviral therapy in people with HIV. Regarding the study as a whole: An increase in diversity followed ART, yet levels stayed below transplant donor controls.

It was in the United States that all participants with HIV were treated. Trimming removed 5 bases at V and 0 bases at J, with 16 bases between. The CDR3 length is 16 residues. Germline V gene lookup returns CDR1 SGHTA and CDR2 FQGNSA. Investigators performed immunoSEQ version v3.0 at survey level. Here immunoSEQ multiplex PCR was the method, and the copy in TCRdb shows in-frame clones only, minus some. The repertoire holds some 15,000 clones, with 65% to 85% as singletons. This specimen was unsorted PBMCs, taken approximately 14 months before starting antiretroviral therapy. This receptor was obtained from a man between 25 and 39 years old with HIV. The chain recombines TRBV7-2 with TRBJ1-1; possibly TRBD1 for D (5 bases). CDR3 loop: CASSLPQNRLNTEAFF. The CDR3, as DNA: TGTGCCAGCAGCCTACCCCAGAACAGGTTGAACACTGAAGCTTTCTTT.